Listed below are T cell receptor beta chains from one sample, sequenced in a study of cytomegalovirus exposure and HLA in healthy donors. Profiled with immunoSEQ multiplex PCR; TCRdb holds only in-frame clones, not every one. Seen here are approximately 110,000 clones, roughly 94% observed once, and the top ten hold less than 1.5%. The material sequenced was PBMCs. The receptors were gathered from a woman aged 18-29 years in good health and CMV-seronegative. The CDR3 runs from the conserved cysteine through the conserved F or W. The order of the fields is CDR3 protein, CDR3 DNA, D gene, J gene, V gene, clone size. A D gene is named only where the DNA matches it firmly. A row's size may be missing; if present it is once, few, many or a size class.

CDR3aa: CASSLPRTSGRRAYNEQFF; CDR3nt: TGCGCCAGCAGCCTACCCCGGACTAGCGGGAGGAGGGCCTACAATGAGCAGTTCTTC; d_gene: TRBD2; j_gene: TRBJ2-1; v_gene: TRBV5-1; abundance: -
CDR3aa: CASSAISSGVFRTYNEQFF; CDR3nt: TGTGCCAGCAGCGCGATTTCTAGCGGGGTCTTCCGAACCTACAATGAGCAGTTCTTC; d_gene: -; j_gene: TRBJ2-1; v_gene: TRBV21-1; abundance: -
CDR3aa: CASSRPPKRELIRLTEQYF; CDR3nt: TGTGCCAGCAGTCGCCCCCCCAAGCGGGAGCTAATACGCCTGACCGAGCAGTACTTC; d_gene: TRBD2; j_gene: TRBJ2-7; v_gene: TRBV27; abundance: -
CDR3aa: CASSPPTGTNTEAFF; CDR3nt: TGTGCCAGCTCACCACCGACAGGCACAAACACTGAAGCTTTCTTT; d_gene: -; j_gene: TRBJ1-1; v_gene: TRBV18; abundance: -
CDR3aa: CASRSREGFYEQYF; CDR3nt: TGTGCCAGCAGGTCCCGGGAAGGGTTCTACGAGCAGTACTTC; d_gene: -; j_gene: TRBJ2-7; v_gene: TRBV2; abundance: -
CDR3aa: CASSGTGIRNQPQHF; CDR3nt: TGTGCCAGCAGCGGTACAGGGATACGCAATCAGCCCCAGCATTTT; d_gene: -; j_gene: TRBJ1-5; v_gene: TRBV11-3; abundance: -
CDR3aa: CASSPSSGLYNEQFF; CDR3nt: TGTGCCAGCTCCCCCTCAAGCGGACTGTACAATGAGCAGTTCTTC; d_gene: -; j_gene: TRBJ2-1; v_gene: TRBV18; abundance: -
CDR3aa: CASTGLAGTYNEQFF; CDR3nt: TGTGCCAGCACGGGGCTAGCGGGGACCTACAATGAGCAGTTCTTC; d_gene: TRBD2; j_gene: TRBJ2-1; v_gene: TRBV27; abundance: once
CDR3aa: CASSPSVNTEAFF; CDR3nt: TGTGCCAGCTCACCATCGGTCAACACTGAAGCTTTCTTT; d_gene: -; j_gene: TRBJ1-1; v_gene: TRBV18; abundance: -
CDR3aa: CASSGGQLNTEAFF; CDR3nt: TGCGCCAGCAGCGGGGGACAGCTGAACACTGAAGCTTTCTTT; d_gene: TRBD1; j_gene: TRBJ1-1; v_gene: TRBV5-1; abundance: -
CDR3aa: CASSLSGLSVAKNIQYF; CDR3nt: TGTGCCAGCAGCTTAAGTGGTTTATCGGTAGCCAAAAACATTCAGTACTTC; d_gene: -; j_gene: TRBJ2-4; v_gene: TRBV7-9; abundance: -
CDR3aa: CAWVGQVNSPLHF; CDR3nt: TGTGCCTGGGTTGGACAGGTGAATTCACCCCTCCACTTT; d_gene: TRBD1; j_gene: TRBJ1-6; v_gene: TRBV30; abundance: -
CDR3aa: CASSLDRYAEAFF; CDR3nt: TGTGCCAGCAGCTTAGACAGGTACGCTGAAGCTTTCTTT; d_gene: -; j_gene: TRBJ1-1; v_gene: TRBV5-6; abundance: -
CDR3aa: CASSLGYREDTQYF; CDR3nt: TGCGCCAGCAGCTTGGGGTATCGCGAAGATACGCAGTATTTT; d_gene: -; j_gene: TRBJ2-3; v_gene: TRBV5-1; abundance: -
CDR3aa: CASSPGFSYEQYF; CDR3nt: TGTGCCAGCAGCCCGGGGTTCTCCTACGAGCAGTACTTC; d_gene: -; j_gene: TRBJ2-7; v_gene: TRBV7-6; abundance: -
CDR3aa: CASSLMGAVGQGSGTQYF; CDR3nt: TGTGCCAGCAGCTTAATGGGTGCCGTTGGGCAGGGCTCAGGGACCCAGTACTTC; d_gene: -; j_gene: TRBJ2-5; v_gene: TRBV7-3; abundance: -
CDR3aa: CAHNPDRVRGTGELFF; CDR3nt: TGTGCCCACAACCCGGACAGGGTTAGGGGGACCGGGGAGCTGTTTTTT; d_gene: TRBD1; j_gene: TRBJ2-2; v_gene: TRBV30; abundance: -
CDR3aa: CASSLDRGALPGELFF; CDR3nt: TGTGCCAGCAGCTTGGACAGGGGGGCCCTACCCGGGGAGCTGTTTTTT; d_gene: TRBD1; j_gene: TRBJ2-2; v_gene: TRBV7-3; abundance: -
CDR3aa: CASSRGRNSGYTF; CDR3nt: TGTGCCAGCAGTCGCGGCCGGAACTCGGGCTACACCTTC; d_gene: -; j_gene: TRBJ1-2; v_gene: TRBV7-2; abundance: -
CDR3aa: CASSSGATARGEQYF; CDR3nt: TGTGCCAGCAGCTCAGGCGCGACCGCGCGGGGCGAGCAGTACTTC; d_gene: -; j_gene: TRBJ2-7; v_gene: TRBV11-2; abundance: -
CDR3aa: CASSLDFLYSPLHF; CDR3nt: TGTGCCAGCAGCTTGGACTTTCTATATTCACCCCTCCACTTT; d_gene: -; j_gene: TRBJ1-6; v_gene: TRBV11-2; abundance: -
CDR3aa: CASSPTPRQETQYF; CDR3nt: TGTGCCAGTAGCCCGACCCCTAGACAAGAGACCCAGTACTTC; d_gene: -; j_gene: TRBJ2-5; v_gene: TRBV19; abundance: -
CDR3aa: CASSTPGQGLNTEAFF; CDR3nt: TGTGCCAGCAGTACCCCGGGACAGGGATTGAACACTGAAGCTTTCTTT; d_gene: TRBD1; j_gene: TRBJ1-1; v_gene: TRBV28; abundance: -
CDR3aa: CASSLIRGNYGYTF; CDR3nt: TGTGCCAGCAGCTTGATAAGGGGGAACTATGGCTACACCTTC; d_gene: -; j_gene: TRBJ1-2; v_gene: TRBV5-6; abundance: -
CDR3aa: CASSLTGFTDTQYF; CDR3nt: TGTGCCAGCAGCTTAACTGGTTTCACAGATACGCAGTATTTT; d_gene: -; j_gene: TRBJ2-3; v_gene: TRBV7-9; abundance: -
CDR3aa: CASSLAGQGISPLHF; CDR3nt: TGTGCCAGCAGCTTAGCGGGACAGGGTATTTCACCCCTCCACTTT; d_gene: TRBD1; j_gene: TRBJ1-6; v_gene: TRBV11-2; abundance: -
CDR3aa: CASSTLAGSYNEQFF; CDR3nt: TGTGCCAGCAGCACCTTGGCCGGGAGCTACAATGAGCAGTTCTTC; d_gene: -; j_gene: TRBJ2-1; v_gene: TRBV11-2; abundance: -
CDR3aa: CASSLQVNQPQHF; CDR3nt: TGTGCCAGCAGTTTACAGGTCAATCAGCCCCAGCATTTT; d_gene: -; j_gene: TRBJ1-5; v_gene: TRBV28; abundance: once
CDR3aa: CASTPEGEGNYGYTF; CDR3nt: TGTGCCAGCACCCCAGAAGGGGAGGGTAACTATGGCTACACCTTC; d_gene: -; j_gene: TRBJ1-2; v_gene: TRBV9; abundance: once
CDR3aa: CASAFRGPRGANVLTF; CDR3nt: TGTGCCAGCGCGTTTAGGGGGCCGAGAGGGGCCAACGTCCTGACTTTC; d_gene: TRBD1; j_gene: TRBJ2-6; v_gene: TRBV7-8; abundance: -
CDR3aa: CASSSAGDRGEFAGYTF; CDR3nt: TGTGCCAGCAGTTCCGCCGGGGACAGAGGGGAATTTGCTGGCTACACCTTC; d_gene: TRBD1; j_gene: TRBJ1-2; v_gene: TRBV27; abundance: once
CDR3aa: CASSLGSGPYEQYF; CDR3nt: TGTGCCAGCAGCTTAGGGTCAGGCCCCTACGAGCAGTACTTC; d_gene: -; j_gene: TRBJ2-7; v_gene: TRBV13; abundance: -
CDR3aa: CASRSAGFSSYEQYF; CDR3nt: TGTGCCAGTAGGTCAGCGGGGTTTAGCTCCTACGAGCAGTACTTC; d_gene: TRBD2; j_gene: TRBJ2-7; v_gene: TRBV19; abundance: -
CDR3aa: CSGRLTGGDTEAFF; CDR3nt: TGCAGCGGTAGACTTACAGGGGGGGATACTGAAGCTTTCTTT; d_gene: TRBD1; j_gene: TRBJ1-1; v_gene: TRBV29-1; abundance: -
CDR3aa: CASSFISREGYTF; CDR3nt: TGTGCCAGCAGCTTTATTAGTCGGGAAGGCTACACCTTC; d_gene: -; j_gene: TRBJ1-2; v_gene: TRBV5-6; abundance: -
CDR3aa: CASSTRIRETQYF; CDR3nt: TGTGCCAGTAGCACTAGGATCAGAGAGACCCAGTACTTC; d_gene: -; j_gene: TRBJ2-5; v_gene: TRBV19; abundance: -
CDR3aa: CASSFGQAGNGYTF; CDR3nt: TGTGCCAGCAGTTTTGGGCAGGCGGGTAATGGCTACACCTTC; d_gene: -; j_gene: TRBJ1-2; v_gene: TRBV25-1; abundance: once
CDR3aa: CASEQVCGYTF; CDR3nt: TGTGCCAGCGAACAGGTTTGTGGCTACACCTTC; d_gene: -; j_gene: TRBJ1-2; v_gene: TRBV9; abundance: -
CDR3aa: CASSQAWTGGYEQYF; CDR3nt: TGCGCCAGCAGCCAGGCCTGGACAGGCGGTTACGAGCAGTACTTC; d_gene: TRBD1; j_gene: TRBJ2-7; v_gene: TRBV4-1; abundance: -
CDR3aa: CASSGVEPQHF; CDR3nt: TGTGCCAGCAGTGGAGTCGAGCCCCAGCATTTT; d_gene: -; j_gene: TRBJ1-5; v_gene: TRBV2; abundance: -
CDR3aa: CASSRRDRGTDTQYF; CDR3nt: TGCGCCAGCAGCAGGCGGGACAGAGGCACAGATACGCAGTATTTT; d_gene: -; j_gene: TRBJ2-3; v_gene: TRBV5-1; abundance: -
CDR3aa: CASSLGWEEYEQYF; CDR3nt: TGTGCCAGCAGCTTGGGGTGGGAGGAATACGAGCAGTACTTC; d_gene: -; j_gene: TRBJ2-7; v_gene: TRBV11-2; abundance: -
CDR3aa: CASSEWTGRGRYGYTF; CDR3nt: TGTGCCAGTAGTGAATGGACAGGGAGGGGCCGCTATGGCTACACCTTC; d_gene: TRBD1; j_gene: TRBJ1-2; v_gene: TRBV19; abundance: -
CDR3aa: CASSLPTGSTDTQYF; CDR3nt: TGTGCCAGCAGCTTACCCACAGGGTCCACAGATACGCAGTATTTT; d_gene: -; j_gene: TRBJ2-3; v_gene: TRBV5-4; abundance: -
CDR3aa: CASSDVDRDFLNYGYTF; CDR3nt: TGTGCCAGCAGTGATGTGGACAGGGATTTTCTTAACTATGGCTACACCTTC; d_gene: TRBD1; j_gene: TRBJ1-2; v_gene: TRBV2; abundance: -
CDR3aa: CASSPSSGASYEQYF; CDR3nt: TGCGCCAGCAGCCCCTCTAGCGGGGCGTCCTACGAGCAGTACTTC; d_gene: TRBD2; j_gene: TRBJ2-7; v_gene: TRBV4-1; abundance: -
CDR3aa: CASSFRGGDTEAFF; CDR3nt: TGTGCCAGCAGCTTCAGGGGTGGTGACACTGAAGCTTTCTTT; d_gene: -; j_gene: TRBJ1-1; v_gene: TRBV11-2; abundance: -
CDR3aa: CASRASGGRDTQYF; CDR3nt: TGTGCCAGCAGGGCTAGCGGGGGTAGGGATACGCAGTATTTT; d_gene: TRBD2; j_gene: TRBJ2-3; v_gene: TRBV2; abundance: -
CDR3aa: CASSADGQGNTEAFF; CDR3nt: TGTGCCAGCAGCGCAGATGGACAGGGGAACACTGAAGCTTTCTTT; d_gene: TRBD1; j_gene: TRBJ1-1; v_gene: TRBV9; abundance: -
CDR3aa: CASSRQWGQPQHF; CDR3nt: TGCGCCAGCAGCCGACAGTGGGGCCAGCCCCAGCATTTT; d_gene: -; j_gene: TRBJ1-5; v_gene: TRBV4-1; abundance: -
CDR3aa: CASTVRGDNEQFF; CDR3nt: TGTGCCAGCACGGTGCGGGGGGACAATGAGCAGTTCTTC; d_gene: TRBD2; j_gene: TRBJ2-1; v_gene: TRBV2; abundance: once
CDR3aa: CAISERQGLFGYTF; CDR3nt: TGTGCCATCAGTGAAAGACAGGGGCTGTTTGGCTACACCTTC; d_gene: TRBD1; j_gene: TRBJ1-2; v_gene: TRBV10-3; abundance: -
CDR3aa: CASSQMGQALYGYTF; CDR3nt: TGTGCCAGCAGCCAAATGGGACAGGCGCTCTATGGCTACACCTTC; d_gene: TRBD1; j_gene: TRBJ1-2; v_gene: TRBV5-6; abundance: -
CDR3aa: CASSSPNSGNYEQYF; CDR3nt: TGTGCCAGCAGCTCACCAAATAGCGGAAACTACGAGCAGTACTTC; d_gene: -; j_gene: TRBJ2-7; v_gene: TRBV7-8; abundance: -
CDR3aa: CASSVGLGVGGYGYTF; CDR3nt: TGTGCCAGCAGCGTAGGCCTGGGGGTCGGGGGCTATGGCTACACCTTC; d_gene: -; j_gene: TRBJ1-2; v_gene: TRBV9; abundance: -